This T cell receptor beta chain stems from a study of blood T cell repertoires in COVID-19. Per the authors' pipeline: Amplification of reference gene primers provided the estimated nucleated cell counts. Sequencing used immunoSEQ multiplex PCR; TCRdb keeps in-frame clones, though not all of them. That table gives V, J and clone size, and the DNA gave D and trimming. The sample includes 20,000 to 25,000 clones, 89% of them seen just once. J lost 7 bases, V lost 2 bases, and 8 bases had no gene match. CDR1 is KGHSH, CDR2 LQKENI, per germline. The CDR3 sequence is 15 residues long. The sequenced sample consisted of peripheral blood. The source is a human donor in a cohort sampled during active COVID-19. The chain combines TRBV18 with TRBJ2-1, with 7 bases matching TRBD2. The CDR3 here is CASSPTGGLVNEQFF. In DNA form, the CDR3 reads TGTGCCAGCTCACCAACCGGAGGACTAGTAAATGAGCAGTTCTTC.